This T cell receptor (beta chain) was recorded in a study of T cells in Graves' hyperthyroidism and ophthalmopathy. Per the germline V gene, CDR1 is KGHSH and CDR2 is LQKENI. This CDR3 has 13 residues. V dropped 5 bases and J dropped 3 bases, with 10 bases sitting between them. RNA transcripts yielded amplified TCR beta CDR3 regions. HTBI primers were the set used in a first-round RT-PCR of the TCR CDR3. TCRdb reanalysed the multiplex PCR reads using MiXCR and keeps one entry per CDR3 protein. The sample holds some 500,000 distinct CDR3 sequences; roughly a sixth are singletons and the top ten take 25% to 30%.

The sequencing input was blood. This clonotype originated in a woman aged 25 to 39 with Graves' ophthalmopathy. The chain carries TRBV18 and TRBJ2-5; weak D call: TRBD2 (6 bases). CDR3 DNA: TGTGCCAGCTCATGGGGGGTTGAAGAGACCCAGTACTTC. Residues: CASSWGVEETQYF.